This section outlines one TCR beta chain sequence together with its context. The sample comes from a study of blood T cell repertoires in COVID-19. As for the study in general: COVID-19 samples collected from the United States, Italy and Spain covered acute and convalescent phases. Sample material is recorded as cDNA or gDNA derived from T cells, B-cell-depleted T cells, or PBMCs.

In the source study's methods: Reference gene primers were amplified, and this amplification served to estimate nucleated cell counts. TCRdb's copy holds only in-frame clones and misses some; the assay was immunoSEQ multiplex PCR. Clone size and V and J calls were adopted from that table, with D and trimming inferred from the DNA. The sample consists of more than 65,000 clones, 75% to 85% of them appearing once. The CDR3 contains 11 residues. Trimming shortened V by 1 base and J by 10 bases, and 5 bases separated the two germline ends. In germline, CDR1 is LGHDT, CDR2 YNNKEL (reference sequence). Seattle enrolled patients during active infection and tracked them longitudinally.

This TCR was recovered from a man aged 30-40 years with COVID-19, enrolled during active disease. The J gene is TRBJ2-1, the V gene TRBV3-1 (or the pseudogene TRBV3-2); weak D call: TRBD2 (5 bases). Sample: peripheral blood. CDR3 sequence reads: CASSQGREQFF. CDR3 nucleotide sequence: TGTGCCAGCAGCCAAGGGAGGGAGCAGTTCTTC.